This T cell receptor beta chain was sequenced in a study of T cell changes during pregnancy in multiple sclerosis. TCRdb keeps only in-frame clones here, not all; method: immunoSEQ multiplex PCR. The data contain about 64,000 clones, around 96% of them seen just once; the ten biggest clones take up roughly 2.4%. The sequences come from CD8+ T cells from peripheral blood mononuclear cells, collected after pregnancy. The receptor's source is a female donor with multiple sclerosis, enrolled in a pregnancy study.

The CDR3 spells CASSRGGSGIREQFF. The DNA for the CDR3 is TGTGCCAGCAGTAGGGGAGGTAGCGGGATTCGGGAGCAGTTCTTC. The chain recombines TRBV27 with TRBJ2-1; 8 bases are a match to TRBD2. CDR3 length equals 15 residues. In germline, CDR1 is MNHEY, CDR2 SMNVEV (reference sequence). J was trimmed by 10 bases and V by 5 bases; bases with no gene match: 13.